Below are 25 T cell receptor beta chains sequenced from a single sample in a study of CD8+CD57+ T cells in acquired aplastic anemia. The template used for profiling TCR beta VDJ and CDR3 was genomic DNA. MiXCR, run by TCRdb on the reads, gives a single entry per CDR3 protein. Of roughly 190,000 distinct CDR3 sequences listed, around 59% were seen once; the top ten hold 15% to 20%. The material sequenced was sorted CD4+, CD8+, or CD8+CD57+ T cells (not recorded which) from PBMCs. The receptors were gathered from a human donor in good health, serving as a control.

At least ten counts were recorded for this clonotype. This chain joins TRBV7-9 and TRBJ2-2; 13 bases are a match to TRBD2. The CDR3 has 20 residues. The ends lost 5 bases at V and 0 bases at J; junction bases unmatched: 12. Germline V gene lookup returns CDR1 SEHNR and CDR2 FQNEAQ (reference sequence). Here the CDR3 DNA reads TGTGCCAGCAGCAAATCCTTGACTAGCGGGGGGAAGACGAACACCGGGGAGCTGTTTTTT. Protein sequence: CASSKSLTSGGKTNTGELFF.

The genes are TRBV6-6 and TRBJ1-2; the D gene is possibly TRBD1 (6 bases). With 2 bases removed from V and 1 base from J, the gap between germline ends came to 11 bases. The germline V gene has CDR1 MNHNY and CDR2 SVGAGI (reference sequence). There are 15 residues in the CDR3. The CDR3 reads CASSYLGHVNYGYTF. Here the CDR3 DNA reads TGTGCCAGCAGTTACCTGGGACACGTTAACTATGGCTACACCTTC.

This clonotype was counted many times. The chain joins TRBV11-2 to TRBJ2-7; a weak D match, TRBD2 (6 bases). V lost 3 bases and J lost 3, with 12 bases in between. Per germline, CDR1 SGHAT and CDR2 FQNNGV. The CDR3 spans 14 residues. DNA of the CDR3: TGTGCCAGCAGCTTTAGGAGGGGAGTCTACGAGCAGTACTTC. Its translation: CASSFRRGVYEQYF.

This clonotype was seen many times. The chain uses TRBV19 and TRBJ2-2; 7 bases are a match to TRBD1. Germline values: CDR1 LNHDA, CDR2 SQIVND (reference sequence). The CDR3 sequence is 15 residues long. Trimming took 5 bases from V and 5 from J; bases not matched to a gene: 8. The CDR3 nucleotides read TGTGCCAGTAGTCGCAAGACAGGGAGTACCGGGGAGCTGTTTTTT. This codes for CASSRKTGSTGELFF. The whole variable domain, filled in from reference TRBV19 and TRBJ2-2, reads DGGITQSPKYLFRKEGQNVTLSCEQNLNHDAMYWYRQDPGQGLRLIYYSQIVNDFQKGDIAEGYSVSREKKESFPLTVTSAQKNPTAFYLCASSRKTGSTGELFFGEGSRLTVL.

This clonotype was counted at least ten times. J is TRBJ2-5 and V is TRBV15; 9 bases are shared with TRBD1. CDR1 is LNHNV, CDR2 YYDKDF, per germline (reference sequence). The CDR3 is made up of 15 amino acids. The V gene end was trimmed by 3 bases and the J gene end by 5 bases; junction bases not matched to a gene: 7. CDR3 sequence: CATSRDRGSRETQYF. CDR3 coding DNA: TGTGCCACCAGCAGGGACAGGGGAAGCAGGGAGACCCAGTACTTC.

About this clonotype itself: A read error may account for a junction end that differs from germline. V and J are TRBV7-3 and TRBJ1-5, with no clear D. Germline lookup yields CDR1 SGHTA and CDR2 FQGTGA. CDR3 length equals 13 residues. The CDR3 loop is CASSLAVNQPRHF. For the CDR3, the DNA is TGCGCCAGCAGCTTAGCGGTCAATCAGCCCCGGCATTTT.

The CDR3 bases are TGTGCCAGCAGTGAAACGAACAGGGTGGGACCCCTCCACTTT. Its translation is CASSETNRVGPLHF. V is TRBV2 and J is TRBJ1-6; the D gene is possibly TRBD1 (6 bases). This CDR3 spans 14 amino acids. The V gene lost 2 bases and the J gene lost 12 bases, with 14 bases spanning the gap. Per the germline V gene, CDR1 is SNHLY and CDR2 is FYNNEI.

The chain recombines TRBV3-1 with TRBJ1-5, with TRBD1 as a possible D gene (6 bases). The CDR3 sequence is 15 residues long. Trimming removed 5 bases from V and 0 bases from J, with 11 bases in between. CDR1 LGHDT and CDR2 YNNKEL come from the germline V gene (reference sequence). This chain's CDR3 is CASSSGQPSNQPQHF. The CDR3 nucleotides read TGTGCCAGCAGCTCGGGACAACCTAGCAATCAGCCCCAGCATTTT.

The chain couples TRBV7-8 to TRBJ2-1; TRBD2 agrees at 11 bases. The V gene end was trimmed by 3 bases and the J gene end by 8 bases; junction bases not matched to a gene: 12. The CDR3 has 17 residues. Germline CDR1 reads SGHVS; CDR2 reads FQNEAQ. The CDR3 DNA is TGTGCCAGCAGCTTCCCCCATGATAGCGGGGGGGTTTATGAGCAGTTCTTC. Amino acid sequence: CASSFPHDSGGVYEQFF.

Worth noting for this clonotype: At one of its ends the junction is not consistent with the germline gene, which may arise from a read error. V is TRBV7-2 and J is TRBJ2-1, with 10 bases fitting TRBD1. Germline V gene data show CDR1 as SGHTA and CDR2 as FQGNSA. This CDR3 region has 16 residues. CDR3 DNA sequence: TGTGCCAGCAGCTTACGGACAGGGGGGGCCTACAATGAGCAGCTCTTC. As protein: CASSLRTGGAYNEQLF.

The V call is TRBV7-9, the J call TRBJ2-7; D gene ambiguous. Germline CDR1 and CDR2: SEHNR and FQNEAQ (reference sequence). There are 13 residues in the CDR3. V was trimmed by 4 bases and J by 4 bases, leaving 11 bases between them. The CDR3 sequence is CASSSPTTYEQYF. The CDR3 DNA sequence: TGTGCCAGCAGCTCGCCGACGACATACGAGCAGTACTTC.

Remarks on this clonotype: Relative to the germline gene, one junction end is altered; a read error may explain this. This chain connects TRBV9 to TRBJ2-3; the D gene is possibly TRBD1 (5 bases). The CDR3 is 13 residues long. In germline, CDR1 is SGDLS, CDR2 YYNGEE. The CDR3 sequence: CASSPGRADTQYF. CDR3 nucleotide sequence: TGCGCCAGCAGCCCGGGCAGGGCAGATACGCAGTATTTT.

This chain joins TRBV15 and TRBJ2-3; 7 nucleotides match TRBD1. The CDR3 sequence is 16 residues long. The ends lost 0 bases at V and 0 bases at J; junction bases unmatched: 3. From germline, CDR1 is LNHNV and CDR2 YYDKDF (reference sequence). The CDR3 reads CATSRDRDRSTDTQYF. The DNA of the CDR3 is TGTGCCACCAGCAGAGATCGGGACAGAAGCACAGATACGCAGTATTTT.

This clonotype has ten or more counts. The rearrangement links TRBV11-2 to TRBJ2-7, with TRBD2 identical over 8 bases. This CDR3 has 14 amino acids. The V gene's germline CDR1 is SGHAT and CDR2 FQNNGV. Trimming cost V 1 base and J 4 bases; bases outside gene matches: 3. The DNA for the CDR3 is TGTGCCAGCAGCTTAGTGGCGGGGGGTTACGAGCAGTACTTC. It encodes CASSLVAGGYEQYF. Based on the CDR3 plus reference TRBV11-2 and TRBJ2-7, the full variable domain is EAGVAQSPRYKIIEKRQSVAFWCNPISGHATLYWYQQILGQGPKLLIQFQNNGVVDDSQLPKDRFSAERLKGVDSTLKIQPAKLEDSAVYLCASSLVAGGYEQYFGPGTRLTVT.

The sample holds one count of this clonotype. The V and J genes are TRBV24-1 and TRBJ2-7; 7 nucleotides line up with TRBD1. This CDR3 contains 12 residues. The germline V gene has CDR1 KGHDR and CDR2 SFDVKD. V was clipped by 5 bases and J by 3 bases; unmatched bases: 0. CDR3 sequence (DNA): TGTGCCACCAGTGCAGGGGGCTACGAGCAGTACTTC. This sequence encodes CATSAGGYEQYF.

The chain has TRBV6-6 and TRBJ1-1, with 7 bases that match TRBD1. The germline CDR1 and CDR2 sequences are MNHNY and SVGAGI (reference sequence). The CDR3 is made up of 12 amino acids. V lost 6 bases and J lost 3; bases outside the gene matches: 1. Here the CDR3 reads CASSQGDTEAFF. CDR3 DNA: TGTGCCAGCAGCCAGGGGGACACTGAAGCTTTCTTT.

This rearrangement joins TRBV10-1 to TRBJ2-7, with no clear D. V was pared by 4 bases and J by 2 bases, with 24 bases between. The CDR3 contains 18 residues. Germline CDR1 is WNHNN and CDR2 is SYGVQD (reference sequence). Written as DNA, the CDR3 is TGCGCCAGCAGTGGGGTTATTGGGCCAGCAGTCTCGCCCTACGAGCAGTACTTC. Amino acids: CASSGVIGPAVSPYEQYF.

The chain joins TRBV19 to TRBJ2-1; 7 nucleotides align to TRBD1. The length of the CDR3 is 12 residues. Trimming cost V 9 bases and J 7 bases; bases outside gene matches: 6. Germline values: CDR1 LNHDA, CDR2 SQIVND (reference sequence). This CDR3 is CASSSQGNEQFF. CDR3 coding DNA: TGTGCCAGCAGTTCACAGGGGAATGAGCAGTTCTTC.

The chain links TRBV28 to TRBJ1-5, with 10 positions matching TRBD1. This CDR3 contains 17 residues. From germline, CDR1 is MDHEN and CDR2 SYDVKM. The V gene end was trimmed by 2 bases and the J gene end by 6 bases; junction bases not matched to a gene: 10. The CDR3 bases are TGTGCCAGCAGTTTAGATTTTGGACAGGGGGACGGTCAGCCCCAGCATTTT. It is translated as CASSLDFGQGDGQPQHF.

This clonotype was picked up a small number of times. This chain links TRBV30 with TRBJ2-2, with D perhaps matching TRBD1 or TRBD2 (6 bases each). Per the germline V gene, CDR1 is GTSNPN and CDR2 is SVGIG (reference sequence). The CDR3 sequence is 14 residues long. The V end lost 7 bases, the J end lost 3 bases, and 15 bases lay between the germline ends. The CDR3 protein is CALKRGTHTGELFF. The CDR3 region has the DNA TGTGCCTTAAAGAGGGGGACTCACACCGGGGAGCTGTTTTTT. Based on the CDR3 plus reference TRBV30 and TRBJ2-2, the full variable domain is SQTIHQWPATLVQPVGSPLSLECTVEGTSNPNLYWYRQAAGRGLQLLFYSVGIGQISSEVPQNLSASRPQDRQFILSSKKLLLSDSGFYLCALKRGTHTGELFFGEGSRLTVL.

This chain connects TRBV7-2 to TRBJ2-3, with a weak D call TRBD2 (6 bases). This CDR3 has 17 residues. CDR1 is SGHTA and CDR2 is FQGNSA in the germline V gene. V lost 1 base, J lost 4 bases, and 18 bases lay in between. The CDR3: CASSLGGGGRGADTQYF. CDR3 in DNA: TGTGCCAGCAGCTTAGGGGGAGGAGGGCGGGGCGCAGATACGCAGTATTTT.

This clonotype was detected a few times. V gene TRBV28 combines with J gene TRBJ1-4, with TRBD1 matching over 9 bases. Germline assignment: CDR1 MDHEN and CDR2 SYDVKM. The CDR3 contains 15 residues. The V segment lost 7 bases and the J segment 5 bases; nucleotides outside the gene matches: 8. The CDR3 DNA follows: TGTGCCAGCACCCCTTCGGGGACAGGGAATGAAAAACTGTTTTTT. It yields the protein CASTPSGTGNEKLFF.

About this clonotype itself: At one end the junction does not follow the germline gene, possibly because of a read error. V gene TRBV25-1 combines with J gene TRBJ1-5; D possibly corresponds to TRBD1 (5 bases). This CDR3 contains 13 residues. Germline loops: CDR1 MGHDK, CDR2 SYGVNS. The CDR3 here is CASRGQNNQPLHF. CDR3 sequence (DNA): TGTGCCAGCAGGGGGCAGAACAATCAGCCCCTGCATTTT.

Notes on this clonotype: At one boundary the junction diverges from the germline segment, which might be a read error. The chain couples TRBV29-1 to TRBJ2-7; D is perhaps TRBD2 (7 bases). The germline CDR1 and CDR2 sequences are SQVTM and ANQGSEA. The length of the CDR3 is 12 residues. The CDR3 coding sequence is TGCAGCGTTGCCCAGCGAGGGGGGGAGCAGTGCTTC. Translating it yields CSVAQRGGEQCF.

The chain joins TRBV7-2 to TRBJ1-1; D is uncertain. Trimming shortened V by 1 base and J by 4 bases, and 16 bases separated the two germline ends. This CDR3 spans 16 amino acids. Germline V gene lookup returns CDR1 SGHTA and CDR2 FQGNSA. The CDR3 loop reads CASSLVAAQMSTEAFF. The CDR3 DNA follows: TGTGCCAGCAGCTTAGTCGCGGCACAGATGAGCACTGAAGCTTTCTTT.